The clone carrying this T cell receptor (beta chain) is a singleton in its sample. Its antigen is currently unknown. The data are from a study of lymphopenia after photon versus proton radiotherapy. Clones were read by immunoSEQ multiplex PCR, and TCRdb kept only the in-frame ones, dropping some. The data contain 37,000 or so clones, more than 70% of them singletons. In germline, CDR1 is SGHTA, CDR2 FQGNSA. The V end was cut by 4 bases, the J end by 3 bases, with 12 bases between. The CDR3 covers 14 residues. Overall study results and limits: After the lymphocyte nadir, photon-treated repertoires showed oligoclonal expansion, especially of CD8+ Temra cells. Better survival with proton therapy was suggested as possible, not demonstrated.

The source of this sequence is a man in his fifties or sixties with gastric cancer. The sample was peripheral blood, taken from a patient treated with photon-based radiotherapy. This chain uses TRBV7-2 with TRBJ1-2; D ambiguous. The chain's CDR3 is CASSYFVGDYGYTF. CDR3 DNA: TGTGCCAGCAGCTATTTCGTTGGGGACTATGGCTACACCTTC.